This paragraph reports one T cell receptor (beta chain). The junction departs from germline at one end; a sequencing error may be responsible. This CDR3 region has 13 residues. The germline V gene encodes CDR1 DFQATT and CDR2 SNEGSKA (reference sequence). PBMCs had their origin in fresh peripheral blood (10 ml). This sample is drawn from a study of Graves' ophthalmopathy and Graves' hyperthyroidism. Amplifying from RNA transcripts, the study obtained TCR beta CDR3 regions. HTBI primers were used in a first-round RT-PCR, which preceded a second-round multiplex PCR. Using its own MiXCR run on the multiplex PCR reads, TCRdb lists one record per CDR3 protein. The sample shows about 48,000 distinct CDR3 sequences, 50% of them seen only once.

This chain joins TRBV20-1 and TRBJ1-1, with a weak D call TRBD1 (5 bases). The TCR originated in an adult man with Graves' ophthalmopathy. The source material was peripheral blood. The CDR3 spells CSAGGQGSTEAYF. DNA for the CDR3: TGCAGTGCCGGCGGGCAGGGCAGCACTGAAGCCTACTTT.